This entry concerns a single T cell receptor beta chain. Its cognate antigen is unknown. The data are from a study of a mutant IDH1 vaccine in newly diagnosed glioma. The overall study: The first vaccination came 4-6 weeks after radiotherapy alone, or with temozolomide cycles. Therapy received beforehand was radiotherapy, temozolomide, or both, with most patients given both.

Using immunoSEQ multiplex PCR, the repertoire was profiled, and TCRdb retains in-frame clones only, with some absent. The data hold about 50,000 clones, with 80% to 90% observed a single time. Germline V gene sequence: CDR1 MNHEY, CDR2 SMNVEV (reference sequence). V lost 6 bases, J lost 1 base, and 7 bases stayed unmatched. The CDR3 consists of 15 residues. Time point here: week 35, safety follow-up. Topical imiquimod accompanied each vaccine dose, which consisted of 300 ug of mutant IDH1 20-mer peptide. V gene TRBV27 combines with J gene TRBJ1-2, with 8 bases that match TRBD1. The sample was PBMCs, taken from a glioma patient whose treatment included an IDH1 peptide vaccine. The TCR originated in a woman aged 18-30 years with glioma. The CDR3 region is CASRRQGALNYGYTF. In DNA, the CDR3 is TGTGCCAGCAGACGTCAGGGGGCACTTAACTATGGCTACACCTTC.